This T cell receptor (beta chain) was identified during a study of blood T cell repertoires in COVID-19. Study in general: Acute and convalescent COVID-19 specimens originated in the United States, Italy and Spain. T cells, B-cell-depleted T cells, or PBMCs provided the cDNA or gDNA that served as material.

Trimming removed 5 bases at V and 8 bases at J, with 18 bases between. The CDR3 spans 14 residues. Germline V lookup: CDR1 LNHDA, CDR2 SQIVND (reference sequence). In the authors' methods: Estimated nucleated cell counts came from reference gene primer amplification. Here immunoSEQ multiplex PCR was the method, and the copy in TCRdb shows in-frame clones only, minus some. V and J calls and clone size are those listed in that table; D and trimming were worked out from the DNA. The sample holds 35,000 to 50,000 clones, 70% to 85% seen once. This clonotype was obtained from a human donor in a cohort sampled during active COVID-19. The chain is built from TRBV19 and TRBJ1-2; D is perhaps TRBD1 (6 bases). Sample: peripheral blood. CDR3 region: CASSSDSRVYGYTF. The CDR3 DNA follows: TGTGCCAGTAGTTCGGACAGCCGGGTATACGGCTACACCTTC.